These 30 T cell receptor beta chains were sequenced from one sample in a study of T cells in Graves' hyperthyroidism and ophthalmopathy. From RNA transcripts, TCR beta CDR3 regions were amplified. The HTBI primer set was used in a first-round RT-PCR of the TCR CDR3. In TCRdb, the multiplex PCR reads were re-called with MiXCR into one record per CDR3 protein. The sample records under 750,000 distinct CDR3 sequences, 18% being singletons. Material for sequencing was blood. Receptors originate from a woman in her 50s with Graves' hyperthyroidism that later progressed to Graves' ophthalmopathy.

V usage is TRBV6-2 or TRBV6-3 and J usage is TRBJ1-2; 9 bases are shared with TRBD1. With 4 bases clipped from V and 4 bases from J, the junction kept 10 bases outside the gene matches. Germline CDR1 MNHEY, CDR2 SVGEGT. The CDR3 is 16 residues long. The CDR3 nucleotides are TGTGCCAGCAGTTGGTCGGACAGGGGCACGAGCTATGGCTACACCTTC. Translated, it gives CASSWSDRGTSYGYTF.

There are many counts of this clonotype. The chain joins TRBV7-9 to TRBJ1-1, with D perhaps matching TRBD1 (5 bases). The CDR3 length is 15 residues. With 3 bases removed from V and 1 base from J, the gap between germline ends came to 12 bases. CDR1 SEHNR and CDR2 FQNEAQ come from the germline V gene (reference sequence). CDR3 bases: TGTGCCAGCAGCTTGTATGGGCAGGGGAACACTGAAGCTTTCTTT. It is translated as CASSLYGQGNTEAFF.

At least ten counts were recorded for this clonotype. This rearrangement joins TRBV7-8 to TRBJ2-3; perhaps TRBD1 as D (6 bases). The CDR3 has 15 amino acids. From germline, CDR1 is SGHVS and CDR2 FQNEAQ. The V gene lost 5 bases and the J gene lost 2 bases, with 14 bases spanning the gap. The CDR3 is CASSARGHFTDTQYF. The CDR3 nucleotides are TGTGCCAGCAGCGCCAGGGGACATTTCACAGATACGCAGTATTTT.

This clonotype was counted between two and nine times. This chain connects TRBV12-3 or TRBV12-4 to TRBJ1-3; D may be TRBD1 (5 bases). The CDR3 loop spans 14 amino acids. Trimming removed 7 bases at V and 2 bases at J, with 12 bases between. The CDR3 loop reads CASTRGRAGNTIYF. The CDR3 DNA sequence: TGTGCCAGCACCCGGGGCAGGGCTGGAAACACCATATATTTT.

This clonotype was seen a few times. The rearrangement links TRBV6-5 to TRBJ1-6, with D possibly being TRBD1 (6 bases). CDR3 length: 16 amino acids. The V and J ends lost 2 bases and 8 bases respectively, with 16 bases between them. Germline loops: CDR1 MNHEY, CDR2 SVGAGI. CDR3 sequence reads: CASSYVTRGGYSPLHF. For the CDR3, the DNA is TGTGCCAGCAGTTACGTGACCAGGGGAGGTTATTCACCCCTCCACTTT.

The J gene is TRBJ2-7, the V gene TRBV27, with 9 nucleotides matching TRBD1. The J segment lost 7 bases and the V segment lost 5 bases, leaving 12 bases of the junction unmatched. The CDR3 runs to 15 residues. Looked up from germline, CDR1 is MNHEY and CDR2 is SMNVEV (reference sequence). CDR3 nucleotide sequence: TGTGCCAGCAGTCCGCTCGGGACAGGGAGGAAAGAGCAGTACTTC. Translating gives CASSPLGTGRKEQYF.

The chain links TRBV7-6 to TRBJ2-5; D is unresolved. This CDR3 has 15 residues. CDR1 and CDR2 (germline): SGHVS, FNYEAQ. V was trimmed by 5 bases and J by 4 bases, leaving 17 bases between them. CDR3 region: CASSPAAANPETQYF. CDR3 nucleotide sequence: TGTGCCAGCAGCCCAGCCGCCGCAAACCCAGAGACCCAGTACTTC.

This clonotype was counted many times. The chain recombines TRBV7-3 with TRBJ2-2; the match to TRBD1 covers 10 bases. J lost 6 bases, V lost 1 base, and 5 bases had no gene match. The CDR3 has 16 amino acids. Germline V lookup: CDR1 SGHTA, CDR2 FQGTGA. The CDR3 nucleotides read TGTGCCAGCAGCTTAAGGACAGGGGGATTATCCGGGGAGCTGTTTTTT. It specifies CASSLRTGGLSGELFF.

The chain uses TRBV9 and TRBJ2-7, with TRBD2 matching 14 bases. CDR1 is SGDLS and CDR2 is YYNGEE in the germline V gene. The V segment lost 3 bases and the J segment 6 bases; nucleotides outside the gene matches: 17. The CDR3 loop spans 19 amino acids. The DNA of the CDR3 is TGTGCCAGCAGCGCTCAAGCGACGGGACTAGCGGGGGTTGCGATCGAGCAGTACTTC. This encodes CASSAQATGLAGVAIEQYF.

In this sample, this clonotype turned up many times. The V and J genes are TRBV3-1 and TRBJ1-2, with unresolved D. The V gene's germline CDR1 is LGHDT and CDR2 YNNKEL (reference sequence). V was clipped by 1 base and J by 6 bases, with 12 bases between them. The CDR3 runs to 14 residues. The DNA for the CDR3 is TGTGCCAGCAGCCAAGTGGAGAGGCTCAATGGCTACACCTTC. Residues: CASSQVERLNGYTF. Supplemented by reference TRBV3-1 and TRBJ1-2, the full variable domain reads DTAVSQTPKYLVTQMGNDKSIKCEQNLGHDTMYWYKQDSKKFLKIMFSYNNKELIINETVPNRFSPKSPDKAHLNLHINSLELGDSAVYFCASSQVERLNGYTFGSGTRLTVV.

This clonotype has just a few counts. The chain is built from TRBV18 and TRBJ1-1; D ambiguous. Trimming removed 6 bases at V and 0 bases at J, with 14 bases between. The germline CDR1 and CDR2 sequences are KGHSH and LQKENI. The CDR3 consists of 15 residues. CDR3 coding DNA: TGTGCCAGCTCGAAAACGGAGCGAGTGAACACTGAAGCTTTCTTT. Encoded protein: CASSKTERVNTEAFF. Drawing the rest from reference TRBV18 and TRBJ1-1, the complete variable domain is NAGVMQNPRHLVRRRGQEARLRCSPMKGHSHVYWYRQLPEEGLKFMVYLQKENIIDESGMPKERFSAEFPKEGPSILRIQQVVRGDSAAYFCASSKTERVNTEAFFGQGTRLTVV.

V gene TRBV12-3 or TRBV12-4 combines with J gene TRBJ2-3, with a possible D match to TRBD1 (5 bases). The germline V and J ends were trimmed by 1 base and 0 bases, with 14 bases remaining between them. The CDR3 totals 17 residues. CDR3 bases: TGTGCCAGCAGTTTAGGCCTATGGACACTTAGCACAGATACGCAGTATTTT. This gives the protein CASSLGLWTLSTDTQYF.

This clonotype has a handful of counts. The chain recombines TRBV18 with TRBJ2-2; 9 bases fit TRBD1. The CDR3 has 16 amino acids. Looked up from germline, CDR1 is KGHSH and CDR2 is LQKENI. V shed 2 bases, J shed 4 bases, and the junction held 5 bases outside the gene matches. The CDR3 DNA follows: TGTGCCAGCTCACCATCTTCGGACAGGGGCACCGGGGAGCTGTTTTTT. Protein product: CASSPSSDRGTGELFF.

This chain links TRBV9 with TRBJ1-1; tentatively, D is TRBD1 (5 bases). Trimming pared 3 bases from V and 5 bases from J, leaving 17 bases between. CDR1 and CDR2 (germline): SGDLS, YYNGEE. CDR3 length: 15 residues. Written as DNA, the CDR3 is TGTGCCAGCAGCGGACCCCGGCAGGGCGGGACTGAAGCTTTCTTT. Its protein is CASSGPRQGGTEAFF.

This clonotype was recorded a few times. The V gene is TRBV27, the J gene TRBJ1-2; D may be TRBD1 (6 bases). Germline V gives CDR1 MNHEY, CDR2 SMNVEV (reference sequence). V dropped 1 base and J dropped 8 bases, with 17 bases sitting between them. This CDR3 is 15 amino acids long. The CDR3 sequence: CASSLYPKTGFGYTF. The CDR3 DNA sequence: TGTGCCAGCAGTTTATATCCCAAGACAGGCTTCGGCTACACCTTC.

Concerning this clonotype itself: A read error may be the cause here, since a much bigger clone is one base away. CDR3 in amino acids: CASSFAANAEAFF. Here the CDR3 DNA reads TGTGCCAGCAGCTTCGCAGCCAACGCTGAAGCTTTCTTT. The chain employs TRBV7-9 and TRBJ1-1; D unresolved. The germline V gene encodes CDR1 SEHNR and CDR2 FQNEAQ (reference sequence). This CDR3 is 13 amino acids long. V was shortened by 3 bases and J by 6 bases, with 11 bases between the two germline ends.

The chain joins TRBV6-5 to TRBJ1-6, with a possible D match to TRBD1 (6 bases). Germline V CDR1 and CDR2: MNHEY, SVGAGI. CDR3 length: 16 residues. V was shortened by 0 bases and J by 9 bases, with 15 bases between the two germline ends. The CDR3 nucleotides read TGTGCCAGCAGTTACTCGAGGGGGGTGGATGGTTCACCCCTCCACTTT. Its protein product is CASSYSRGVDGSPLHF.

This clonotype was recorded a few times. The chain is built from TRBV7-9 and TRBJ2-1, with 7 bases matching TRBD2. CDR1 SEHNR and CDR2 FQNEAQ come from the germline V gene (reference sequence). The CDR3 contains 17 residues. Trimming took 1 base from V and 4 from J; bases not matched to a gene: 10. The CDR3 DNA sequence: TGTGCCAGCAGCTTAGGAATCAGGACTAGAGCTTACAATGAGCAGTTCTTC. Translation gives CASSLGIRTRAYNEQFF.

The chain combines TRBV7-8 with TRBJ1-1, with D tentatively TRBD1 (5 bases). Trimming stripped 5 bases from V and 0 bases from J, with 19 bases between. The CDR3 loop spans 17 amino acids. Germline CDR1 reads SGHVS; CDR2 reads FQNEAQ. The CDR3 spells CASSQHSAQGVNTEAFF. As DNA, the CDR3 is TGTGCCAGCAGCCAACACTCCGCCCAGGGCGTGAACACTGAAGCTTTCTTT.

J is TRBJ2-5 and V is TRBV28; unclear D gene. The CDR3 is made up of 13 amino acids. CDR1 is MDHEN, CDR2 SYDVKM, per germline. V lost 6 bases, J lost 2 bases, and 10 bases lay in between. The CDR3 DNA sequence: TGTGCCAGCAGGTCCGATCCTCAAGAGACCCAGTACTTC. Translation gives CASRSDPQETQYF. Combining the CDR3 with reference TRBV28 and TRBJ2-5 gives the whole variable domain DVKVTQSSRYLVKRTGEKVFLECVQDMDHENMFWYRQDPGLGLRLIYFSYDVKMKEKGDIPEGYSVSREKKERFSLILESASTNQTSMYLCASRSDPQETQYFGPGTRLLVL.

The CDR3 sequence is CASSEGLTPDTQYF. As DNA, the CDR3 is TGTGCCAGCAGTGAAGGTCTAACTCCGGATACGCAGTATTTT. The chain uses TRBV3-1 and TRBJ2-3; no reliable D call. V was trimmed by 6 bases and J by 6 bases, leaving 16 bases between them. Per germline, CDR1 LGHDT and CDR2 YNNKEL (reference sequence). The CDR3 consists of 14 residues.

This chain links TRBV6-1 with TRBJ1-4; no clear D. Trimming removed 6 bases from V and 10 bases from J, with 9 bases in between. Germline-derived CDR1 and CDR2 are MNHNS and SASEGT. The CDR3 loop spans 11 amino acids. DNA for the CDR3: TGTGCCAGCAGCGAGATAGGAAAACTGTTTTTT. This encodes CASSEIGKLFF.

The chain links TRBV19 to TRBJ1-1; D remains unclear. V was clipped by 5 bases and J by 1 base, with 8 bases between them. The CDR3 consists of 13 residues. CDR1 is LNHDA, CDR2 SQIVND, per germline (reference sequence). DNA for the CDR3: TGTGCCAGTAGTCAGCACCCGAACACTGAAGCTTTCTTT. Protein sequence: CASSQHPNTEAFF.

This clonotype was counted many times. CDR3 residues: CASSRRRDRSLLEQYF. CDR3 sequence (DNA): TGCGCCAGCAGCCGTCGCCGGGACAGGAGTCTCCTCGAGCAGTACTTC. The gene calls are TRBV5-1 and TRBJ2-7, with 8 bases lining up with TRBD1. V was pared by 4 bases and J by 6 bases, with 15 bases of the junction left unmatched. This CDR3 has 16 residues. The germline CDR1 and CDR2 sequences are SGHRS and YFSETQ.

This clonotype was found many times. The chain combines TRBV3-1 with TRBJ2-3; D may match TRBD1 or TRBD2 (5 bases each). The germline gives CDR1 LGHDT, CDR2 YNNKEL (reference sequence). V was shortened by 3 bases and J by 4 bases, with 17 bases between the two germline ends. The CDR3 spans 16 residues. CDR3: CASSQGRTSRADTQYF. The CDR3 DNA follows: TGTGCCAGCAGCCAGGGGCGGACTTCCCGCGCAGATACGCAGTATTTT.

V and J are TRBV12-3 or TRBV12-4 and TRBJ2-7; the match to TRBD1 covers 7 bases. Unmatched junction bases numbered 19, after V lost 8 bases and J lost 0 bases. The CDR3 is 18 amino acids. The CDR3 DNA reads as TGTGCCAGCGGTCCCGGACAGGCCCCTTCTCCTAGCTCCTACGAGCAGTACTTC. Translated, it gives CASGPGQAPSPSSYEQYF.

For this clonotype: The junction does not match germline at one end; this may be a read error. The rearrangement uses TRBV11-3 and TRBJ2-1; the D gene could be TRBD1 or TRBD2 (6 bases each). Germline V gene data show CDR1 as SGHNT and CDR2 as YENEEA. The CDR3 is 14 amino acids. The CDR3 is CASSLSAGHKEQFF. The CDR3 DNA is TGTGCCAGCAGCTTATCCGCGGGACACAAGGAGCAGTTCTTC.

DNA for the CDR3: TGTGCCATCAGTGTGAACAGTCTTAGCGGGGAGACCCAGTACTTC. It is translated as CAISVNSLSGETQYF. This chain joins TRBV10-3 and TRBJ2-5; 7 nucleotides match TRBD2. Germline CDR1 reads ENHRY; CDR2 reads SYGVKD. The CDR3 is 15 residues long. Germline trimming cut 4 bases from V and 5 bases from J; bases unmatched to any gene: 10.

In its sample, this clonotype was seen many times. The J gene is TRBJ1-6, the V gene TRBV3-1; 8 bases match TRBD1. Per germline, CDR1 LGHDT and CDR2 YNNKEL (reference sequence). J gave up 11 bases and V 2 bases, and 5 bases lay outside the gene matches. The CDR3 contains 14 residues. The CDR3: CASSQRTGFAPLHF. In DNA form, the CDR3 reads TGTGCCAGCAGCCAACGGACAGGGTTTGCACCCCTCCACTTT.

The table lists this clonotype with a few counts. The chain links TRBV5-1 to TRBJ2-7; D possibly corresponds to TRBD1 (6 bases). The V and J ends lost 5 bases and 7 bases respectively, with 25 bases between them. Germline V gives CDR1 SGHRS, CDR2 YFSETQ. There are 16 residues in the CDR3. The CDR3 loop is CASRDRPTSYSVEQYF. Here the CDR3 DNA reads TGCGCCAGCAGGGACAGACCCACCTCGTATTCCGTGGAGCAGTACTTC. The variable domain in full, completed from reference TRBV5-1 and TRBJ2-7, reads KAGVTQTPRYLIKTRGQQVTLSCSPISGHRSVSWYQQTPGQGLQFLFEYFSETQRNKGNFPGRFSGRQFSNSRSEMNVSTLELGDSALYLCASRDRPTSYSVEQYFGPGTRLTVT.